Listed below are T cell receptor beta chains from one sample, sequenced in a study of cytomegalovirus exposure and HLA in healthy donors. Produced via immunoSEQ multiplex PCR; TCRdb's table is partial and in-frame only. The data contain about 160,000 clones, about four fifths of them seen just once; the ten biggest clones take up around 7.7%. The sequencing sample was made of PBMCs. Every receptor here comes from a woman in her twenties or thirties in good health and CMV-seropositive. CDR3s include the opening cysteine and the closing phenylalanine or tryptophan. Fields, in order: V gene, J gene, CDR3 length, clone size, D gene, CDR3 DNA, CDR3 protein. D genes are given only for firm matches. Some rows mark clone size as missing; the rest say once, few, many or name a class of expanded clone.

V: TRBV10-3
J: TRBJ2-7
length: 14
size: .
D: .
DNA: TGTGCCATCATGGGGCAGTCCGGATACTACGAGCAGTACTTC
CDR3: CAIMGQSGYYEQYF

V: TRBV7-9
J: TRBJ2-3
length: 16
size: .
D: TRBD1
DNA: TGTGCCAGCAGCTACATGGGGACAGGGTACACAGATACGCAGTATTTT
CDR3: CASSYMGTGYTDTQYF

V: TRBV7-9
J: TRBJ2-5
length: 15
size: .
D: .
DNA: TGTGCCAGCAGCTTAGGGGCTCAGCTCCAAGAGACCCAGTACTTC
CDR3: CASSLGAQLQETQYF

V: TRBV4-1
J: TRBJ1-4
length: 17
size: few
D: .
DNA: TGCGCCAGCAGCCAGGGGGGGGGAGAGGCTGACAACGAAAAACTGTTTTTT
CDR3: CASSQGGGEADNEKLFF

V: TRBV9
J: TRBJ2-1
length: 13
size: .
D: .
DNA: TGTGCCAGCAGCGCCGACAGGGCTGGAGGGTTGTTCTTC
CDR3: CASSADRAGGLFF

V: TRBV7-8
J: TRBJ1-1
length: 13
size: .
D: .
DNA: TGTGCCAGCAGCTTATTCCGGTACACTGAAGCTTTCTTT
CDR3: CASSLFRYTEAFF

V: TRBV5-6
J: TRBJ1-4
length: 15
size: .
D: .
DNA: TGTGCCAGCAGCTTGGCAGTCGGGTCCCCTGAAAAACTGTTTTTT
CDR3: CASSLAVGSPEKLFF

V: TRBV29-1
J: TRBJ2-1
length: 12
size: .
D: .
DNA: TGCAGCGTTGAATTCTCGGGCAATGAGCAGTTCTTC
CDR3: CSVEFSGNEQFF

V: TRBV10-3
J: TRBJ2-2
length: 13
size: .
D: .
DNA: TGTGCCATCAGTGGCGGTCACGCCGGGGAGCTGTTTTTT
CDR3: CAISGGHAGELFF

V: TRBV29-1
J: TRBJ2-7
length: 13
size: .
D: .
DNA: TGCAGCGTTGAATTAGAAAGCTCCTACGAGCAGTACTTC
CDR3: CSVELESSYEQYF

V: TRBV19
J: TRBJ1-5
length: 16
size: few
D: TRBD1
DNA: TGTGCCAGTAGTATCCCTGGACAGGGCGGCAATCAGCCCCAGCATTTT
CDR3: CASSIPGQGGNQPQHF

V: TRBV7-9
J: TRBJ1-6
length: 15
size: .
D: TRBD1
DNA: TGTGCCAGCAGCAAAATACAGGGGGGAAATTCACCCCTCCACTTT
CDR3: CASSKIQGGNSPLHF

V: TRBV7-2
J: TRBJ2-5
length: 15
size: .
D: .
DNA: TGTGCCAGCAGCTTACGAGGGAACTGGCAAGAGACCCAGTACTTC
CDR3: CASSLRGNWQETQYF

V: TRBV19
J: TRBJ1-5
length: 14
size: few
D: .
DNA: TGTGCCAGTAGTACCTTGGAGTGGGATCAGCCCCAGCATTTT
CDR3: CASSTLEWDQPQHF

V: TRBV9
J: TRBJ2-7
length: 15
size: .
D: TRBD1
DNA: TGTGCCAGCAGCGCCCGACAGGGCAGGGGCTACGAGCAGTACTTC
CDR3: CASSARQGRGYEQYF

V: TRBV9
J: TRBJ2-6
length: 17
size: .
D: TRBD1
DNA: TGTGCCAGCAGCGTAGTGGGACAGAACTCTGGGGCCAACGTCCTGACTTTC
CDR3: CASSVVGQNSGANVLTF

V: TRBV7-2
J: TRBJ1-2
length: 14
size: few
D: .
DNA: TGTGCCAGCAGCGAGAGAACGAAGAACTATGGCTACACCTTC
CDR3: CASSERTKNYGYTF

V: TRBV6-5
J: TRBJ2-5
length: 15
size: once
D: .
DNA: TGTGCCAGCAGTTACGGTTCAGGGTACCAAGAGACCCAGTACTTC
CDR3: CASSYGSGYQETQYF

V: TRBV6-5
J: TRBJ2-7
length: 15
size: .
D: TRBD1
DNA: TGTGCCAGCGGGGACGGACAGGGTCTACCCTACGAGCAGTACTTC
CDR3: CASGDGQGLPYEQYF

V: TRBV25-1
J: TRBJ1-3
length: 14
size: .
D: .
DNA: TGTGCCAGCAGTGAACAGGGCTTTGGAAACACCATATATTTT
CDR3: CASSEQGFGNTIYF

V: TRBV30
J: TRBJ1-3
length: 17
size: .
D: .
DNA: TGTGCCTGGACAAGGGGTGTATTAGGGCAAGGAGAAAACACCATATATTTT
CDR3: CAWTRGVLGQGENTIYF

V: TRBV6-1
J: TRBJ1-1
length: 13
size: once
D: TRBD1
DNA: TGTGCCAGCACCGAACCCCAGGGGGCTCGGGCTTTCTTT
CDR3: CASTEPQGARAFF

V: TRBV6-6
J: TRBJ1-6
length: 16
size: few
D: .
DNA: TGTGCCAGCAGTTACGGTAGCCAGCGTTATAATTCACCCCTCCACTTT
CDR3: CASSYGSQRYNSPLHF

V: TRBV10-3
J: TRBJ1-2
length: 16
size: .
D: TRBD1
DNA: TGTGCCATCAGTGAGTCAGGACAGGGGTCTTTCTATGGCTACACCTTC
CDR3: CAISESGQGSFYGYTF

V: TRBV5-1
J: TRBJ2-1
length: 13
size: .
D: .
DNA: TGCGCCAGCAGCTTGGGCCCTATGAATGAGCAGTTCTTC
CDR3: CASSLGPMNEQFF

V: TRBV5-1
J: TRBJ2-5
length: 13
size: .
D: .
DNA: TGCGCCAGCAAGGGGCAGGGCCAAGAGACCCAGTACTTC
CDR3: CASKGQGQETQYF

V: TRBV5-5
J: TRBJ1-1
length: 15
size: .
D: .
DNA: TGTGCCAGCAGCATTCCGGCAGGGTTTACATCTGGAGCTTTCTTT
CDR3: CASSIPAGFTSGAFF

V: TRBV2
J: TRBJ2-2
length: 15
size: .
D: .
DNA: TGTGCCAGCAGTGATGGGGCAGGGGACACCGGGGAGCTGTTTTTT
CDR3: CASSDGAGDTGELFF

V: TRBV5-1
J: TRBJ1-1
length: 15
size: .
D: .
DNA: TGCGCCAGCAGCGAGGGTCCCGCGGGGAACACTGAAGCTTTCTTT
CDR3: CASSEGPAGNTEAFF

V: TRBV4-1
J: TRBJ2-7
length: 16
size: .
D: TRBD1
DNA: TGCGCCAGCAGCCTTCAGAGCCGGGACAGAGCCTACGAGCAGTACTTC
CDR3: CASSLQSRDRAYEQYF

V: TRBV10-3
J: TRBJ1-1
length: 18
size: .
D: .
DNA: TGTGCCATCAGTGGTAACAGGGTACGATCGACCATGAACACTGAAGCTTTCTTT
CDR3: CAISGNRVRSTMNTEAFF

V: TRBV9
J: TRBJ1-1
length: 15
size: .
D: TRBD1
DNA: TGTGCCAGCAGCGTCTTCCAGGGGGCGGGTGATGAAGCTTTCTTT
CDR3: CASSVFQGAGDEAFF

V: TRBV12-5
J: TRBJ1-1
length: 14
size: few
D: .
DNA: TGTGCTAGTGGCCCAGGGCTCTCCAACACTGAAGCTTTCTTT
CDR3: CASGPGLSNTEAFF

V: TRBV5-4
J: TRBJ1-1
length: 15
size: few
D: .
DNA: TGTGCCAGCAGGAGAGGGGGGCGGGGGGACACTGAAGCTTTCTTT
CDR3: CASRRGGRGDTEAFF

V: TRBV6-1
J: TRBJ1-3
length: 15
size: once
D: TRBD1
DNA: TGTGCCAGCAGTGAAGCGCCGAGACAGGGCAACACCATATATTTT
CDR3: CASSEAPRQGNTIYF

V: TRBV13
J: TRBJ2-2
length: 14
size: .
D: TRBD1
DNA: TGTGCCAGCAGCCCGGACAGGCTTACCGGGGAGCTGTTTTTT
CDR3: CASSPDRLTGELFF

V: TRBV5-1
J: TRBJ1-1
length: 17
size: .
D: TRBD1
DNA: TGCGCCAGCAGCTTATGGAGGGGGGGGACAGGGGTTACTGAAGCTTTCTTT
CDR3: CASSLWRGGTGVTEAFF

V: TRBV4-2
J: TRBJ2-1
length: 15
size: .
D: .
DNA: TGTGCCAGCAGCCAAGTGGAGGGTGCCTACAATGAGCAGTTCTTC
CDR3: CASSQVEGAYNEQFF

V: TRBV6-5
J: TRBJ2-1
length: 15
size: .
D: TRBD2
DNA: TGTGCCAGCAGTTACTCGAGCCGGACTAGTCGTGAGCAGTTCTTC
CDR3: CASSYSSRTSREQFF

V: TRBV5-1
J: TRBJ1-1
length: 15
size: .
D: TRBD1
DNA: TGCGCCAGCAGCGCAAGGGGGCACCTGGACACTGAAGCTTTCTTT
CDR3: CASSARGHLDTEAFF

V: TRBV7-9
J: TRBJ1-2
length: 14
size: .
D: .
DNA: TGTGCCAGCAGCTTAGGACTGACGGAGTATGGCTACACCTTC
CDR3: CASSLGLTEYGYTF

V: TRBV6-5
J: TRBJ1-2
length: 14
size: .
D: TRBD1
DNA: TGTGCCAGCAGCCAGACAGGGCAGAGATATGGCTACACCTTC
CDR3: CASSQTGQRYGYTF

V: TRBV18
J: TRBJ1-1
length: 15
size: .
D: .
DNA: TGTGCCAGCTCACCACAAACAGGGACGAACACTGAAGCTTTCTTT
CDR3: CASSPQTGTNTEAFF

V: TRBV18
J: TRBJ1-4
length: 14
size: .
D: .
DNA: TGTGCCAGCTCTCCGTTTAAGGGAGTTGAAAAACTGTTTTTT
CDR3: CASSPFKGVEKLFF

V: TRBV7-2
J: TRBJ2-3
length: 17
size: .
D: TRBD2
DNA: TGTGCCAGCAGCTTAAAAAGGGGTAGCGGGGTGCCTGGAGAGCAGTATTTT
CDR3: CASSLKRGSGVPGEQYF

V: TRBV5-6
J: TRBJ2-7
length: 14
size: few
D: .
DNA: TGTGCCAGCAGCTTGTTACAGGGTGCTGGCGAGCAGTACTTC
CDR3: CASSLLQGAGEQYF

V: TRBV6-1
J: TRBJ1-2
length: 13
size: .
D: .
DNA: TGTGCCAGCAGCGAACCGGGAGCCATGGGCTACACCTTC
CDR3: CASSEPGAMGYTF

V: TRBV28
J: TRBJ2-6
length: 19
size: .
D: .
DNA: TGTGCCAGCAGCTTAACAGGGAGCGCCGCCTCCTCTGGGGCCAACGTCCTGACTTTC
CDR3: CASSLTGSAASSGANVLTF